This TCR beta chain was sequenced in a study of CD8 T cells in ankylosing spondylitis. This clonotype appeared a single time. What it binds is not known. Using its own MiXCR run on the 5' RACE reads, TCRdb lists one record per CDR3 protein. Among about 220,000 distinct CDR3 sequences listed, roughly 18% were seen once. Deletions cut 3 bases from V and 6 bases from J, with 8 bases between. This CDR3 comprises 13 residues. CDR1 MRHNA and CDR2 SNTAGT come from the germline V gene. Points from the study as a whole: A motif of roughly eight highly homologous TCR beta variants was seen as apparently characteristic of ankylosing spondylitis blood.

The clonotype originates from a male donor with ankylosing spondylitis. The material sequenced was blood, either unsorted or a sorted T cell fraction (not recorded which). The rearrangement joins TRBV6-4 to TRBJ2-2, with D unclear. CDR3 sequence reads: CASSDRFPGELFF. DNA for the CDR3: TGTGCCAGCAGTGATCGGTTCCCCGGGGAGCTGTTTTTT.